This TCR beta chain was captured by sequencing in a study of shared clonotypes between healthy human individuals. General study results and limits: What rarefaction showed was incomplete sorted-subset sequencing despite large depth. Among non-shared clonotypes, generation probabilities were lower than among those shared by all four donors. The small donor group covered limited genetic and exposure diversity.

Method: immunoSEQ multiplex PCR; TCRdb's copy keeps in-frame clones and lacks some. Counted here are over 1.5 million clones, nearly 99% occurring once; the ten biggest clones make up about 0.4%. The study separated CD4+ cells into CD45RA+ naive and CD45RA-negative memory subsets. With regard to this clone: Its antigen is unknown.

The ends lost 6 bases at V and 7 bases at J; junction bases unmatched: 5. Germline CDR1 reads SQVTM; CDR2 reads ANQGSEA. The CDR3 consists of 13 residues. The clonotype comes from a man aged 25 to 45 in good health. This rearrangement joins TRBV29-1 to TRBJ2-2; 10 bases are a match to TRBD2. The sequencing input was naive CD4+ T cells sorted from blood. The subset denotes: CD45RA+ positively selected. The CDR3 sequence: CSVPRTSGGELFF. The DNA of the CDR3 is TGCAGCGTCCCCAGGACTAGCGGCGGGGAGCTGTTTTTT.